This TCR beta chain was captured in a study of blood T cells in healthy people across ages. Germline V gives CDR1 ENHRY, CDR2 SYGVKD. The CDR3 sequence is 16 residues long. The V and J ends lost 4 bases and 6 bases respectively, with 21 bases between them. Individuals who donated were healthy Caucasians from Russia aged roughly 6 to 95. PCR was performed a second time for roughly 7 to 12 cycles using a sample-barcoded 5' primer and a J-beta primer mix. Via MiXCR, TCRdb re-called the 5' RACE reads, giving one row per CDR3 protein. Of 1,100,000 or so distinct CDR3 sequences listed, under 55% are singletons.

The TCR was taken from a woman in her sixties in good health. The sample was blood. V and J are TRBV10-3 and TRBJ1-2, with D perhaps TRBD1 (6 bases). CDR3 in amino acids: CAISVSRDTDLDGYTF. The CDR3 DNA sequence: TGTGCCATCAGTGTGAGCCGGGACACCGATTTAGATGGCTACACCTTC.